This record concerns one T cell receptor beta chain sequence. Its target is unknown. Described time point: late sampling 161 to 241 days after vaccination in three convalescent patients. The treatment here: roughly 10-day PBMC culture with coronavirus spike peptide pools or control peptides (ViraFEST assay). Germline values: CDR1 SEHNR, CDR2 FQNEAQ (reference sequence). CDR3 length equals 11 residues. Trimming pared 3 bases from V and 6 bases from J, leaving 6 bases between. The data derive from a study of vaccination and CD4 T cells after COVID-19. With the Oncomine TCR Beta short-read assay, DNA from cultured CD4+ T cells was sequenced. Each CDR3 protein is one row after TCRdb ran MiXCR on the PCR reads. Among under 25,000 distinct CDR3 sequences listed, around 30% were seen once.

The source was CD4+ T cells from blood, cultured in vitro, collected about 7 months after SARS-CoV-2 vaccination. The source is a human donor who had recovered from COVID-19. This chain links TRBV7-9 with TRBJ2-7; D is ambiguous. CDR3 loop: CASSFHREQYF. CDR3 nucleotides: TGTGCCAGCAGCTTCCATCGCGAGCAGTACTTC.